This is a list of T cell receptor beta chains from one sample in a study of CD8 T cells in ankylosing spondylitis. One entry per CDR3 protein results from TCRdb running MiXCR on the 5' RACE reads. The sample records 400,000 to 450,000 distinct CDR3 sequences, approximately 17% being singletons. The sample consisted of blood, either unsorted or a sorted T cell fraction (not recorded which). The receptors shown here come from a male donor with ankylosing spondylitis. CDR3s include the opening cysteine and the closing phenylalanine or tryptophan. The order of the fields is V gene, J gene, CDR3 protein.

TRBV4-2,TRBJ1-3,CASSPPDSLGNTIYF
TRBV6-1,TRBJ2-2,CASSGNPLGRGPGELFF
TRBV7-3,TRBJ2-5,CAAARGGEETQYF
TRBV5-5,TRBJ2-1,CASSFWGHTEGNEQFF
TRBV15,TRBJ1-3,CATSRGEGNTIYF
TRBV5-1,TRBJ2-1,CASSPGVLPRDEQFF
TRBV7-9,TRBJ2-5,CASSFTSGGGVGETQYF
TRBV11-2,TRBJ1-2,CASSQGQGAHGYTF
TRBV6-1,TRBJ2-7,CASSDAFGTGVYEQYF
TRBV11-3,TRBJ2-5,CASSWGLGGTQETQYF
TRBV19,TRBJ2-1,CASSILAGRGYNEQFF
TRBV6-1,TRBJ2-3,CASSPALAGALDTQYF
TRBV20-1,TRBJ2-1,CSARGRDHNEQFF
TRBV5-1,TRBJ2-3,CASSLEERGATDTQYF
TRBV6-5,TRBJ1-1,CASSYSYVSPTTEAFF
TRBV4-1,TRBJ1-3,CASSQDMGQSGNTIYF
TRBV7-8,TRBJ2-1,CASSPANRHNEQFF
TRBV5-1,TRBJ1-6,CASSPTGNNSPLHF
TRBV7-9,TRBJ2-2,CASSHPTGSNTGELFF
TRBV10-3,TRBJ2-7,CAISESTGGSYEQYF
TRBV7-9,TRBJ2-2,CASSFRDAGELFF
TRBV6-1,TRBJ1-1,CASSPRTGVFTEAFF
TRBV12-3/TRBV12-4,TRBJ1-1,CASSARGQSEAFF
TRBV7-9,TRBJ2-1,CASSQPTVRPFF
TRBV30,TRBJ2-5,CAWNPGQAGLAQYF
TRBV6-1,TRBJ2-7,CASQRQFSVNEQYF
TRBV3-1,TRBJ1-1,CASSLSQGRVGTEAFF
TRBV30,TRBJ2-5,CAWSVQGGQETQYF
TRBV6-2/TRBV6-3,TRBJ2-1,CASSYPPKDWSVNEQFF
TRBV24-1,TRBJ1-5,CATSDAGPRNQPQHF
TRBV29-1,TRBJ1-2,CSVAGTQVNYGYTF
TRBV10-2,TRBJ2-7,CASRMGTYEQYF
TRBV20-1,TRBJ2-1,CSASMRRKTYNEQFF
TRBV7-2,TRBJ1-3,CASSPGGGGNTIYF
TRBV12-3/TRBV12-4,TRBJ2-1,CASSFRLSNNEQFF
TRBV6-1,TRBJ2-7,CASRDPGQGAGEQYF
TRBV20-1,TRBJ2-7,CSASITGGHYEQYF
TRBV5-1,TRBJ1-4,CASSLGPGGEKLFF
TRBV4-2,TRBJ2-3,CASSQDGAGSPDTQYF
TRBV6-1,TRBJ1-6,CASTGAGSGSPLHF
TRBV5-1,TRBJ1-2,CASSPEGTGGYTF
TRBV11-2,TRBJ2-7,CASSSLAGGYEQYF
TRBV27,TRBJ1-6,CASSTTGGPSPLHF
TRBV12-3/TRBV12-4,TRBJ1-1,CASSANRGRGTEAFF
TRBV29-1,TRBJ2-1,CSVEDNRSYNEQFF
TRBV5-8,TRBJ2-7,CASSLSIGNSYEQYF
TRBV2,TRBJ2-2,CASSGVAGGLSTGELFF
TRBV20-1,TRBJ2-1,CSAPRGLRQYNEQFF
TRBV3-1,TRBJ1-2,CASSQAVYGYTF
TRBV10-3,TRBJ2-7,CATGTSGYYEQYF
TRBV24-1,TRBJ2-5,CATSDLQGTQETQYF
TRBV6-1,TRBJ1-5,CASSEWWEQPQHF
TRBV5-1,TRBJ1-1,CASSYGTGRSTEAFF
TRBV7-9,TRBJ2-2,CASSSGGQGNTGELFF
TRBV7-8,TRBJ2-1,CASSLAVVAGGFSYNEQFF
TRBV13,TRBJ2-7,CASSSTTTGLLTYEQYF
TRBV6-5,TRBJ1-2,CASSYAGTGAWKDGYTF
TRBV2,TRBJ1-1,CASNTVNTEAFF